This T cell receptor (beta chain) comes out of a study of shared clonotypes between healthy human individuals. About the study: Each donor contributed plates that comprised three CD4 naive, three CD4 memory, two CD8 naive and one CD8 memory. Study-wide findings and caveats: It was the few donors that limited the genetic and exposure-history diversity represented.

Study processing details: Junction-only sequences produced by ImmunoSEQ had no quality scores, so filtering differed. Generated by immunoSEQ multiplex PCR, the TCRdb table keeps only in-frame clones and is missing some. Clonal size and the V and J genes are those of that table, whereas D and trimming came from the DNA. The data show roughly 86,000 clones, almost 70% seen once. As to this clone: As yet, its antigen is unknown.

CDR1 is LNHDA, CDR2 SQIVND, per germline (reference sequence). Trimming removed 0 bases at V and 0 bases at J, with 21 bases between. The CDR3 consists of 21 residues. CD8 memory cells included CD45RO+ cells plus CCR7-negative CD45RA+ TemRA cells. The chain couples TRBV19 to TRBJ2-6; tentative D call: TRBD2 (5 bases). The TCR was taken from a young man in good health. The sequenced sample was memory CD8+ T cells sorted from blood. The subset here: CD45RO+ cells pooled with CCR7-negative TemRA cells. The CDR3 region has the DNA TGTGCCAGTAGTATAGAATCCCACGTCCGGGAACGGGGCTCTGGGGCCAACGTCCTGACTTTC. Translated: CASSIESHVRERGSGANVLTF.